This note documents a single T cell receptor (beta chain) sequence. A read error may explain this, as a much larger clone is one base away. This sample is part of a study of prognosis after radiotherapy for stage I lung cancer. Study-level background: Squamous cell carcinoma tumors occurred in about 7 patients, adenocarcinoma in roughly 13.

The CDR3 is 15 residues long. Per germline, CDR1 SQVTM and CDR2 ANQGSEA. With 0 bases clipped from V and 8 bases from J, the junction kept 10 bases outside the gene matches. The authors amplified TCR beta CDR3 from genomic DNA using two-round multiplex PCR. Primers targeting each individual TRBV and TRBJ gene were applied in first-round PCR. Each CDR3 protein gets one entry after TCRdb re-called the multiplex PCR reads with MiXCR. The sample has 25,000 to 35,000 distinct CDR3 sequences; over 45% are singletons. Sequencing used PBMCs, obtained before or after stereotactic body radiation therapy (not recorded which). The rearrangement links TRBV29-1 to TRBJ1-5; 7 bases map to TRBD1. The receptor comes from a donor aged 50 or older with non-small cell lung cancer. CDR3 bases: TGCAGCGTTGAAGATACGGGACAGCCGAATAAGCCCCAGCATTTT. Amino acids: CSVEDTGQPNKPQHF.